The entry that follows covers one T cell receptor beta chain sequence. This record belongs to a study of blood T cell repertoires in COVID-19. The CDR3 has 15 residues. V lost 1 base and J 4 bases, leaving 8 bases between the germline ends. Germline-derived CDR1 and CDR2 are SGHTA and FQGNSA. The table came from immunoSEQ multiplex PCR; TCRdb's copy has only in-frame clones and leaves some out. The table records tens of thousands of clones, roughly 90% of them present only once. This chain links TRBV7-2 with TRBJ1-6; a weak D match, TRBD1 (5 bases). This TCR came from a man between 45 and 60 years old with active or convalescent COVID-19. Specimen: peripheral blood. Here the CDR3 DNA reads TGTGCCAGCAGCTTAGGACAGAGGTATAATTCACCCCTCCACTTT. Amino acids: CASSLGQRYNSPLHF.